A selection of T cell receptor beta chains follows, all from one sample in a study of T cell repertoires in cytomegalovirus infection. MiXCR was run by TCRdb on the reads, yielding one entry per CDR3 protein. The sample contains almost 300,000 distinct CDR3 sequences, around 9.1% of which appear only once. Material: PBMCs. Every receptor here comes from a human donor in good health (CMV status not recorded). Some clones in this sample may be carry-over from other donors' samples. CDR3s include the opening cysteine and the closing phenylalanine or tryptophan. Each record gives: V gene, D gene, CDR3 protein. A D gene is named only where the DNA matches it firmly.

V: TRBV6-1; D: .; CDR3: CASSERIRQGAEAFF
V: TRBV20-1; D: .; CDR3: CSAREGTSEQFF
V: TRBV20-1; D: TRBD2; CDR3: CSARGLAGVSETQYF
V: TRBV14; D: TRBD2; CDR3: CASSQVAGYQETQYF
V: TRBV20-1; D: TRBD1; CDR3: CSAPRTGSTDTQYF
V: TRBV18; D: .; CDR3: CASSPRVHEGTEAFF
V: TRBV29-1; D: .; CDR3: CSVSAGNNSPLHF
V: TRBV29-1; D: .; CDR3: CSVEGGGSGNTIYF
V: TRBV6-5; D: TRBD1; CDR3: CASSYRDSPRYEQYF
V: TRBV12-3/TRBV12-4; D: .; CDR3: CASRPTGIHQPQHF
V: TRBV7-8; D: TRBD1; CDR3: CATRTGIFTGELFF
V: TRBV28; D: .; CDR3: CASSRPGHNEQFF
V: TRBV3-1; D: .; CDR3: CASSQDRGPAGAQYF
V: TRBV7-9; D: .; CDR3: CASSFNRDEQYF
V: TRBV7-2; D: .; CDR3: CASSLSESGANVLTF
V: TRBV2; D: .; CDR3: CASSVPESSYNEQFF
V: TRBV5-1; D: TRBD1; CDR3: CASRHTGTEKETQYF
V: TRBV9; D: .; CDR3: CASSAPGQNTGELFF
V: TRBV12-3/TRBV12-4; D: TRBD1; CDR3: CASRGQGAYEQYF
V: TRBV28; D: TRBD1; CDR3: CASSPGTGGGSPLHF
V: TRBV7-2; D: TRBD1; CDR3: CASSLDGTGSGELFF
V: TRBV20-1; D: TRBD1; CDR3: CSATGTERLYEQYF
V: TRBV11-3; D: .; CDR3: CASSSYSTDTQYF
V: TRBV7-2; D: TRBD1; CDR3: CASSSGQALEKLFF
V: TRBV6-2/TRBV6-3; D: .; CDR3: CASSSPAYNEQFF
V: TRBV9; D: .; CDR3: CASSVTDNTDTQYF
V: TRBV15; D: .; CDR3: CATSRGGSNYGYTF
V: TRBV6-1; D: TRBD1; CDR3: CATARDRANTGELFF
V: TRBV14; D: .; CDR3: CASSLGWTEAFF
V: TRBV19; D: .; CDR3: CASRTTGVWDEQFF
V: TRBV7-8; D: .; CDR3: CASSLGGVMNTEAFF
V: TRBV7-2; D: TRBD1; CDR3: CASSLVSGTGGVNTEAFF
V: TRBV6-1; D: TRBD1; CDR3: CASSGSTGYYGYTF
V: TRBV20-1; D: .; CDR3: CSARGRLSYEQYF
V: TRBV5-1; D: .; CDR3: CASSEGSGTGELFF
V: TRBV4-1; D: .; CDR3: CASSQVSQGLGNQPQHF
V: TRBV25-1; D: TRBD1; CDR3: CASSVWTGGPNEQYF
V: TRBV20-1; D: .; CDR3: CSASRVGGDTEAFF
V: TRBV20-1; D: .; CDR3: CSAPFRTLYSDTQYF
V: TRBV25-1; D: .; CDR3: CASSPRTGSVFYGYTF
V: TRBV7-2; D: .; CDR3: CASSFSLDTEAFF
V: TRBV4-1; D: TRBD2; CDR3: CASSLIAGGLTGELFF
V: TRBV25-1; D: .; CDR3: CASSEDGGINEQFF
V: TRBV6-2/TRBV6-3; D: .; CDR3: CASSLDGSRSEKLFF
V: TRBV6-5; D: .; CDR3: CASSYSSGVDIQYF
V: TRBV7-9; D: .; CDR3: CASSLGGVVEGDEQFF
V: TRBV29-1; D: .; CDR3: CSGVGGSKNIQYF
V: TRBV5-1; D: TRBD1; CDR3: CASSLEKQGVNTEAFF
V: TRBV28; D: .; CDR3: CASSTDSSSYNEQFF
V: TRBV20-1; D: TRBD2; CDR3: CSAPLSGGYNEQFF
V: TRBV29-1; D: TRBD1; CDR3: CSGLYRGPGDEQFF
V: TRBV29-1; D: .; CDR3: CSVAPDLNSPLHF
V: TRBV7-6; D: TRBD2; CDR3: CASSLVFGGGTYNEQFF
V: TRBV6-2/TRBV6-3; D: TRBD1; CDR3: CANSADRGESNEQFF
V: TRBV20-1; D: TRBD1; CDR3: CSASRDRVQPQHF
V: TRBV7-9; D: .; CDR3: CASSLGVQPQHF
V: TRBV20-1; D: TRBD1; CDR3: CSARLGQLNTEAFF
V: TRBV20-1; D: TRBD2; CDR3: CSANILAGGPGQETQYF
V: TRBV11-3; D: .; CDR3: CASSPTYGRNTGELFF
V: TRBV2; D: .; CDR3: CASERDIQFSGNTIYF